These 7 T cell receptor beta chains share one sample of origin, sequenced in a study of T cells after yellow fever vaccination (dated 2019 in TCRdb). Reading the label with the study, this specimen's treatment or condition is: live attenuated yellow fever vaccine strain. Library preparation used 5' RACE. Instrument used: Illumina HiSeq 2500. TCRdb reanalyzed the raw reads on its own, using fastp at Q25 for trimming and MiXCR for clone calling, and kept in-frame beta chains. Duplicate CDR3 protein sequences are folded into a single record with the most common DNA and genes. This sample gives some 130,000 distinct CDR3 sequences in total; around 6.3% of them show up just once. The top ten clones comprise under 0.7% of the sample. The sequenced sample was CD4+ T cells sorted from PBMCs, obtained 10 days after the yellow fever booster vaccination. The receptor source for this set is a man aged 30 to 39 who received the YFV17D yellow fever vaccine.

This clonotype has at least ten counts. The J gene is TRBJ1-2, the V gene TRBV20-1; 7 bases align to TRBD1. This CDR3 has 13 residues. V was clipped by 6 bases and J by 7 bases; unmatched bases: 11. The germline V gene has CDR1 DFQATT and CDR2 SNEGSKA (reference sequence). The CDR3 sequence is CSAPSARGAGYTF. CDR3 bases: TGCAGTGCCCCCTCTGCCAGGGGGGCTGGCTACACCTTC.

In this sample, this clonotype turned up many times. The chain links TRBV7-8 to TRBJ2-7; 7 bases are shared with TRBD1. Losses at the gene ends were 3 bases for V and 3 bases for J; bases not matched to a gene: 2. There are 13 residues in the CDR3. Germline V lookup: CDR1 SGHVS, CDR2 FQNEAQ. CDR3 region: CASSLGQIYEQYF. Here the CDR3 DNA reads TGTGCCAGCAGCTTGGGACAGATCTACGAGCAGTACTTC.

The chain uses TRBV20-1 and TRBJ2-3, with 7 positions matching TRBD2. J was trimmed by 11 bases and V by 3 bases; bases with no gene match: 17. CDR1 is DFQATT and CDR2 is SNEGSKA in the germline V gene (reference sequence). The CDR3 totals 15 residues. The DNA for the CDR3 is TGCAGTGCTAGGTTGCCTAGCGGTCAGCACGGTGGGCAGTATTTT. Residues: CSARLPSGQHGGQYF.

This clonotype was counted ten times or more. V is TRBV28 and J is TRBJ2-1; either TRBD1 or TRBD2 may supply D (7 bases each). Per the germline V gene, CDR1 is MDHEN and CDR2 is SYDVKM. The CDR3 loop spans 14 amino acids. The V end was cut by 7 bases, the J end by 9 bases, with 19 bases between. The CDR3 sequence: CASTLRGGGVEQFF. The CDR3 DNA sequence: TGTGCCAGCACCCTTAGGGGAGGGGGCGTTGAGCAGTTCTTC.

This clonotype was observed at least ten times. This chain joins TRBV3-1 and TRBJ2-7, with 10 bases that match TRBD2. The length of the CDR3 is 15 residues. The V gene's germline CDR1 is LGHDT and CDR2 YNNKEL (reference sequence). Losses at the gene ends were 4 bases for V and 5 bases for J; bases not matched to a gene: 8. The CDR3 sequence is CASSPASGSHNEQYF. As DNA, the CDR3 is TGTGCCAGCAGCCCCGCTAGCGGGAGTCATAACGAGCAGTACTTC.

This clonotype was observed many times. The chain is built from TRBV20-1 and TRBJ2-2; D remains unclear. The CDR3 loop spans 11 amino acids. The ends were cut back, 0 bases at V and 8 bases at J, with 4 bases in the middle. Germline V CDR1 and CDR2: DFQATT, SNEGSKA (reference sequence). The CDR3 region is CSARERGELFF. DNA of the CDR3: TGCAGTGCTAGAGAGCGGGGGGAGCTGTTTTTT.

The chain carries TRBV19 and TRBJ2-1; 8 bases are shared with TRBD2. CDR3 length equals 17 residues. Germline V gene lookup returns CDR1 LNHDA and CDR2 SQIVND (reference sequence). The junction had 11 bases not matched to a gene; V was cut back by 3 bases and J by 4 bases. The CDR3 region is CASSIQRLSGSYNEQFF. CDR3 bases: TGTGCCAGTAGTATTCAGAGGTTAAGCGGGAGTTACAATGAGCAGTTCTTC.